One T cell receptor (beta chain) is described in this entry. The target of this receptor is not known. No qualities accompany the bases; no much larger clone lies one base away. Enrolling through a virtual design, the prospective study's participants ranged in age from about 18 to 89 years and lived across 24 United States geographic areas. To assign participants to cohorts, the prospective study relied on clinical history that participants themselves reported in a screening survey and a study questionnaire. For ImmuneRACE Cohort 3, a participant was defined as recovered based on two consecutive negative NP/OP PCR tests, clearance by a healthcare professional, or resolution of symptoms. In the prospective study, whole blood, serum and a nasopharyngeal or oropharyngeal swab were collected from each participant by mobile phlebotomists. Over a roughly 2-month period, participants in the prospective study had the option of providing additional blood draws and questionnaires. Prospective study blood samples were shipped either frozen or at room temperature before DNA extraction.

This entry is derived from a study of blood T cell repertoires in COVID-19 (dated by TCRdb to about 2020). Study-level background: Collaborator samples came from the United States, Italy and Spain and covered acute and convalescent phases of COVID-19. The sample metadata nearly always contained a de-identified subject ID, COVID-19 status, age in years and sex. Where HLA class I and class II types were available, the types were taken from metadata supplied by the sample provider, not from assay-based typing. The samples were drawn from the first 160 participants of the ongoing ImmuneRACE study and from 1,200 or so subjects provided by 6 global collaborators. Deeply sampled blood TCRbeta repertoires from subjects exposed to, actively infected with, or recovered from COVID-19 were included in the dataset. The prospective study material was composed of cDNA or gDNA derived from T cells, B-cell-depleted T cells, or PBMCs. A freely available public database, intended as a resource for researchers studying the immune response to SARS-CoV-2, is where the repertoires were released.

The immunoSEQ Assay, a bias-controlled multiplex PCR, was used to amplify TCRbeta CDR3 regions from genomic DNA. The source study handled its data this way. Nucleated cell counts per sample were estimated from amplification of reference gene primers within the assay. To quantify the absolute abundance of each unique TCRbeta CDR3 rearrangement, sequence reads were collapsed and filtered. For each sample, productive Simpson clonality was calculated by taking the square root of Simpson's diversity index across productive rearrangements. Imported from immuneACCESS, the table was reduced by TCRdb to in-frame sequences with V and J called. These copies leave out some clones; in studies compared against another copy, an unresolved V gene accounts for under half, and the cause of the remainder is not known. V and J calls and clone size are given by that table; D and trimming were obtained from the DNA. The sample includes some 150,000 clones, with over 80% observed a single time. The ten top clones hold 4.4% of the sample.

The CDR3 covers 15 residues, taking in both the cysteine and the phenylalanine. Only the CDR3 part of the read is kept: 45 bases, read in frame from the first base. CDR1 is given as GTSNPN and CDR2 as SVGIG, both from the germline V gene (reference sequence). The junction shows trimming of 6 bases on V and 2 bases on J, plus 17 bases between the germline ends. On the study overall, not on this receptor specifically: Clinical and demographic metadata were provided uncurated, with the amount varying by source and participant.

The rearranged segments are TRBV30 and TRBJ2-1; TRBD2 is a possible D gene, resting on 5 matching bases. This clonotype originated in a woman in her forties or fifties who had recovered from COVID-19. The specimen sequenced was PBMCs or T cells enriched from blood (not recorded which). The nucleotide sequence is given as TGTGCCTGTGACCGACGGGGAGCCCCCTACAATGAGCAGTTCTTC. The encoded protein is CACDRRGAPYNEQFF.